The T cell receptor (beta chain) under discussion was sequenced for a study of T cells after yellow fever vaccination. At least ten counts were recorded for this clonotype. This CDR3 region has 14 residues. Per germline, CDR1 SGHRS and CDR2 YFSETQ. The V gene lost 4 bases and the J gene lost 1 base, with 11 bases spanning the gap. Study-level points and caveats: FACS-sorted repertoires could contain abundant clonotypes contaminating from the bulk population. Detected again after the booster were most primary-vaccination clones, at 96% CD4 and 80% to 90% CD8.

UMIs and a universal primer site were added when TCR cDNA was made by 5'RACE template switching. A single record per CDR3 protein comes from TCRdb applying MiXCR to the 5' RACE reads. The table includes 20,000 to 25,000 distinct CDR3 sequences, 4% to 6% detected once. This clonotype was sampled from a man aged 18 to 30 who received the YFV17D yellow fever vaccine. The genes are TRBV5-1 and TRBJ2-5; D tentatively fits TRBD1 or TRBD2 (5 bases each). The sample was PBMCs, either bulk or a sorted T-cell subset (CD4+, CD8+, memory, or dextramer-sorted; not recorded which), taken more than 35 days after the first yellow fever vaccination. This CDR3 is CASSRDGSQETQYF. CDR3 sequence (DNA): TGCGCCAGCAGCCGGGACGGCTCCCAAGAGACCCAGTACTTC.